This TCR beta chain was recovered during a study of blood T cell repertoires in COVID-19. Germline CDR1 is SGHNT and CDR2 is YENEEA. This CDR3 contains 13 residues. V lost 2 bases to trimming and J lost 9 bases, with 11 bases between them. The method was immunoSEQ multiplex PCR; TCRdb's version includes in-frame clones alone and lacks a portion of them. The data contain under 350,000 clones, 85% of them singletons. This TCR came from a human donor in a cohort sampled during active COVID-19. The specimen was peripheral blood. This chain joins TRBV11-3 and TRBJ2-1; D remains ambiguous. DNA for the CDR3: TGTGCCAGCAGCTTAAATCAAGAGTCTGAGCAGTTCTTC. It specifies CASSLNQESEQFF.